The rows below give T cell receptor beta chains drawn from one sample of a study of cytomegalovirus exposure and HLA in healthy donors. The table came from immunoSEQ multiplex PCR; TCRdb's copy has only in-frame clones and leaves some out. In the table there are under 300,000 clones, 75% to 85% of which are singletons. The sequenced sample was PBMCs. Source of these receptors: an older woman in good health and CMV-seropositive. Each CDR3 is given with its conserved first and last residue. The order of the fields is J gene, clone size, V gene, D gene, CDR3 protein, CDR3 DNA. A D gene is named only where the DNA matches it firmly. Clone size is shown for a subset of rows, as once, few, many or a class of expanded clone.

>TRBJ1-2|NA|TRBV5-1|NA
CASSLEAGWNGYTF
TGCGCCAGCAGCTTGGAGGCAGGTTGGAATGGCTACACCTTC
>TRBJ1-1|few|TRBV18|NA
CASTRRNTEAFF
TGTGCCAGCACTCGGAGGAACACTGAAGCTTTCTTT
>TRBJ1-6|NA|TRBV18|NA
CASSPRTLGDSPLHF
TGTGCCAGCTCACCACGGACATTAGGGGATTCACCCCTCCACTTT
>TRBJ2-7|NA|TRBV5-1|NA
CASSWDTDYEQYF
TGCGCCAGCAGCTGGGACACTGACTACGAGCAGTACTTC
>TRBJ1-2|NA|TRBV28|NA
CASSLEADYGYTF
TGTGCCAGCAGTTTAGAGGCGGACTATGGCTACACCTTC
>TRBJ1-6|NA|TRBV2|NA
CASRYREGESPLHF
TGTGCCAGCAGGTACAGGGAAGGGGAGTCACCCCTCCACTTT
>TRBJ1-2|NA|TRBV20-1|NA
CSASSDGYTF
TGCAGTGCTTCCTCCGATGGCTACACCTTC
>TRBJ1-2|NA|TRBV29-1|NA
CSVDPQTDNYGYTF
TGCAGCGTTGACCCTCAGACAGACAACTATGGCTACACCTTC
>TRBJ2-1|NA|TRBV9|NA
CASSVVGDRLAYNEQFF
TGTGCCAGCAGCGTAGTGGGAGACAGGTTAGCCTACAATGAGCAGTTCTTC
>TRBJ1-1|NA|TRBV6-6|TRBD1
CASSYRQGNTEAFF
TGTGCCAGCAGTTACCGACAGGGAAACACTGAAGCTTTCTTT
>TRBJ1-1|NA|TRBV18|NA
CASSPPNSLNTEAFF
TGTGCCAGCTCACCACCGAACAGCTTGAACACTGAAGCTTTCTTT
>TRBJ2-5|NA|TRBV4-1|TRBD2
CASSLRTSGRDTETQYF
TGCGCCAGCAGCCTTCGGACTAGCGGGAGAGACACGGAGACCCAGTACTTC
>TRBJ1-2|NA|TRBV27|NA
CASSLGRDYGYTF
TGTGCCAGCAGTTTAGGCAGGGACTATGGCTACACCTTC
>TRBJ1-1|NA|TRBV7-3|NA
CASSFQVNTEAFF
TGTGCCAGCAGCTTCCAGGTGAACACTGAAGCTTTCTTT
>TRBJ1-2|NA|TRBV7-9|TRBD1
CASSLALLQGEGYTF
TGTGCCAGCAGCTTAGCGCTATTACAGGGGGAAGGCTACACCTTC
>TRBJ2-5|NA|TRBV2|TRBD1
CASAGQEETQYF
TGTGCCAGCGCAGGACAGGAAGAGACCCAGTACTTC
>TRBJ2-7|NA|TRBV4-2|TRBD1
CASSQGERTGREQYF
TGTGCCAGCAGCCAAGGGGAACGGACAGGACGCGAGCAGTACTTC
>TRBJ2-6|NA|TRBV6-5|TRBD1
CATKPGGSGANVLTF
TGTGCCACCAAACCAGGGGGCTCTGGGGCCAACGTCCTGACTTTC
>TRBJ2-3|NA|TRBV9|NA
CASSPEVGTDTQYF
TGTGCCAGCAGCCCAGAGGTAGGCACAGATACGCAGTATTTT
>TRBJ2-3|few|TRBV28|NA
CASTGQKSTDTQYF
TGTGCCAGCACCGGACAGAAAAGCACAGATACGCAGTATTTT
>TRBJ2-2|NA|TRBV6-1|TRBD2
CASSFGTSGTGELFF
TGTGCCAGCAGTTTTGGGACTAGCGGGACCGGGGAGCTGTTTTTT
>TRBJ2-7|NA|TRBV27|NA
CASSFRDGGSYEQYF
TGTGCCAGCAGTTTCCGGGACGGAGGGTCCTACGAGCAGTACTTC
>TRBJ2-7|NA|TRBV5-1|TRBD1
CASSASGTGSYEQYF
TGCGCCAGCAGCGCCTCAGGGACAGGATCCTACGAGCAGTACTTC
>TRBJ1-1|NA|TRBV19|NA
CASSMSATGPNTEAFF
TGTGCCAGTAGTATGTCAGCAACAGGACCCAACACTGAAGCTTTCTTT
>TRBJ2-2|NA|TRBV5-4|NA
CASSGAVQGTTNTGELFF
TGTGCCAGCAGCGGAGCGGTTCAGGGGACCACGAACACCGGGGAGCTGTTTTTT
>TRBJ2-1|few|TRBV6-6|NA
CASGQRNEQFF
TGTGCCAGCGGACAAAGGAATGAGCAGTTCTTC